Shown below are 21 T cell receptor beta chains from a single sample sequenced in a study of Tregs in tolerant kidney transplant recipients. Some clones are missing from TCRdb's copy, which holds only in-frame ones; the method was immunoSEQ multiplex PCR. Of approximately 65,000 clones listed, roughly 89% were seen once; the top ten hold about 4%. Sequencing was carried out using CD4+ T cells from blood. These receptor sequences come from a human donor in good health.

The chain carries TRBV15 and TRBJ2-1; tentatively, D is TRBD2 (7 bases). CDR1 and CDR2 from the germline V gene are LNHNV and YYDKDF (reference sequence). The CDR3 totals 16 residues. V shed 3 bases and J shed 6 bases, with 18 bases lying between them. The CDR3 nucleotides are TGTGCCACCAGCAGTCAAAGGAGGGGGGGAGTCAATGAGCAGTTCTTC. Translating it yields CATSSQRRGGVNEQFF.

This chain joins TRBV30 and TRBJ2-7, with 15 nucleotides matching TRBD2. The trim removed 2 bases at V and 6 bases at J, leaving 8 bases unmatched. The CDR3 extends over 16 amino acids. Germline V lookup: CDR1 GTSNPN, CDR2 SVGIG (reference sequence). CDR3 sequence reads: CAWSHGLAGGPGEQYF. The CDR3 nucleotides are TGTGCCTGGAGTCACGGACTAGCGGGAGGGCCGGGCGAGCAGTACTTC.

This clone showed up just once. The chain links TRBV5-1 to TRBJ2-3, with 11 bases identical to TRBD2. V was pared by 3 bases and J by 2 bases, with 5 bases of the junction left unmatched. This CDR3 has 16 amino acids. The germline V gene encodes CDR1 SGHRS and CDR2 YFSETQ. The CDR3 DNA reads TGCGCCAGCAGCTCGACTAGCGGGACTGTCACAGATACGCAGTATTTT. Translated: CASSSTSGTVTDTQYF. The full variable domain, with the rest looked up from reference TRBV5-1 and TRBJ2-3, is KAGVTQTPRYLIKTRGQQVTLSCSPISGHRSVSWYQQTPGQGLQFLFEYFSETQRNKGNFPGRFSGRQFSNSRSEMNVSTLELGDSALYLCASSSTSGTVTDTQYFGPGTRLTVL.

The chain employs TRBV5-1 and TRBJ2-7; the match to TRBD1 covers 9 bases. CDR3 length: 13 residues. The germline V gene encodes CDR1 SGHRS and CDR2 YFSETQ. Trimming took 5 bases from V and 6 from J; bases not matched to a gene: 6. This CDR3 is CASRYRDRVEQYF. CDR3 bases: TGCGCCAGCAGATACCGGGACAGGGTCGAGCAGTACTTC.

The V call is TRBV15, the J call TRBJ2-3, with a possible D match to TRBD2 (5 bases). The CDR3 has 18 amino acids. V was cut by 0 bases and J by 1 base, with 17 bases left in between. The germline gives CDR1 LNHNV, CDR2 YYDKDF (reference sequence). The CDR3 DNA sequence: TGTGCCACCAGCAGAGAACCTAGGCGGAGGTGGGGCACAGATACGCAGTATTTT. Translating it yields CATSREPRRRWGTDTQYF.

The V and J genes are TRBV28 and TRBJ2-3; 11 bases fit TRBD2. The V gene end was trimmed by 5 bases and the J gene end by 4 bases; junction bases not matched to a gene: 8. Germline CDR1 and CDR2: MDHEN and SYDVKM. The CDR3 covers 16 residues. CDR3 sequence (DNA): TGTGCCAGCAGTCATAGCGGGGGGGCCGTCCCAGATACGCAGTATTTT. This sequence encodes CASSHSGGAVPDTQYF.

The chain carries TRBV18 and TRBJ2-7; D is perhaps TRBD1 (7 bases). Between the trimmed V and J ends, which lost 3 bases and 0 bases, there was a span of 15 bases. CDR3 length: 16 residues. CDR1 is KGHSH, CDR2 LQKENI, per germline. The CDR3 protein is CASSPPRGTDSYEQYF. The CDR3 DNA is TGTGCCAGCTCACCGCCCCGGGGGACAGACTCCTACGAGCAGTACTTC.

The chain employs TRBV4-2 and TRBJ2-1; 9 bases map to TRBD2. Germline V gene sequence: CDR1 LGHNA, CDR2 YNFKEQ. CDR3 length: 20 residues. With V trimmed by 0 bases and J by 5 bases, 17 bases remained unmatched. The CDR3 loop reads CASSQEGTSFYLRANNEQFF. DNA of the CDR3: TGTGCCAGCAGCCAAGAAGGGACTAGCTTTTATCTTCGTGCGAACAATGAGCAGTTCTTC.

The CDR3 region is CASSLATDYEQYF. The CDR3 region has the DNA TGTGCCAGCAGCTTGGCTACCGACTACGAGCAGTACTTC. The V call is TRBV5-4, the J call TRBJ2-7; D not certain. The germline V gene encodes CDR1 SGHNT and CDR2 YYREEE (reference sequence). The CDR3 is 13 residues long. V lost 0 bases to trimming and J lost 3 bases, with 7 bases between them.

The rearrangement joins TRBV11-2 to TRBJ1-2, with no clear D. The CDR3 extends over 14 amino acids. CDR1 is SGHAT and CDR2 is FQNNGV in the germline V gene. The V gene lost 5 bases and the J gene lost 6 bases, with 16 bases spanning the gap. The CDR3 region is CASSPKALSHGYTF. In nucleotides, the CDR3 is TGTGCCAGCAGCCCGAAAGCGCTGAGCCATGGCTACACCTTC.

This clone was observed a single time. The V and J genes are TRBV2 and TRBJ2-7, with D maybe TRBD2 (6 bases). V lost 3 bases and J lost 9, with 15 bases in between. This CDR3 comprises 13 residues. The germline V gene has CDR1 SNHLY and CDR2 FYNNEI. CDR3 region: CASSESGRNRQYF. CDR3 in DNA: TGTGCCAGCAGTGAGTCAGGGAGGAATCGGCAGTACTTC.

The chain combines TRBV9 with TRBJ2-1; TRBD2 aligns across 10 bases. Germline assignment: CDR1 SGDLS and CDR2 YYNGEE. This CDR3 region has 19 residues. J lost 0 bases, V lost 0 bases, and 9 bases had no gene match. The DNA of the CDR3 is TGTGCCAGCAGCGTAGCTACCACTAGCGGGGACTACTCCTACAATGAGCAGTTCTTC. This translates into CASSVATTSGDYSYNEQFF. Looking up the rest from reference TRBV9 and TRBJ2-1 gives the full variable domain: DSGVTQTPKHLITATGQRVTLRCSPRSGDLSVYWYQQSLDQGLQFLIQYYNGEERAKGNILERFSAQQFPDLHSELNLSSLELGDSALYFCASSVATTSGDYSYNEQFFGPGTRLTVL.

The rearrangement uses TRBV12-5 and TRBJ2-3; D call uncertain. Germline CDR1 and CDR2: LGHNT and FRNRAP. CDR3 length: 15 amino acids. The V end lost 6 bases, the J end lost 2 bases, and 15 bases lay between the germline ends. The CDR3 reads CASGLTLGPTDTQYF. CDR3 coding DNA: TGTGCTAGTGGCCTGACTCTCGGTCCCACAGATACGCAGTATTTT.

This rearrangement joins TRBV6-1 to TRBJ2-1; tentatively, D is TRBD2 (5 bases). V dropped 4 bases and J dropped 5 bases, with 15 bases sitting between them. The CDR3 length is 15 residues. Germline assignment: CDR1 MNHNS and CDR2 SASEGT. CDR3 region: CASSVMRDRDNEQFF. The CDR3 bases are TGTGCCAGCAGTGTTATGAGGGATCGGGACAATGAGCAGTTCTTC.

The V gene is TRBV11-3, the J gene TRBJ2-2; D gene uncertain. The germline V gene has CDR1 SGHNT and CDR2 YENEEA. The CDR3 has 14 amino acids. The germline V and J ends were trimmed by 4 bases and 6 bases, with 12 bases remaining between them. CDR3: CASSSVVPPGELFF. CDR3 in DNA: TGTGCCAGCAGCTCCGTTGTCCCCCCCGGGGAGCTGTTTTTT.

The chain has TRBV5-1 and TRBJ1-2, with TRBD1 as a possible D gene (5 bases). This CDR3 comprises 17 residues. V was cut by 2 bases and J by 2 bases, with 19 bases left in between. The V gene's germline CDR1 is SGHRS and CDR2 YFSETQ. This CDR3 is CASSFRKRQSENYGYTF. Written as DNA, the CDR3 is TGCGCCAGCAGCTTCAGAAAAAGACAGTCCGAAAACTATGGCTACACCTTC.

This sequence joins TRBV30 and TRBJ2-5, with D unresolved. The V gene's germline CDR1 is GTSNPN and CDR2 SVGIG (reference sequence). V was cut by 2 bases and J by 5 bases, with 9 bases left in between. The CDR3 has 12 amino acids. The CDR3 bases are TGTGCCTGGAGTTCCGGGTGGGAGACCCAGTACTTC. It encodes CAWSSGWETQYF.

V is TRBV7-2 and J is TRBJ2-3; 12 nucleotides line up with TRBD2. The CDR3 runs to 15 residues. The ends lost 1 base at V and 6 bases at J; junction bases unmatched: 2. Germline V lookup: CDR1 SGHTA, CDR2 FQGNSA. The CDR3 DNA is TGTGCCAGCAGCTTAGAGGGACTAGCGGGTGATACGCAGTATTTT. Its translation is CASSLEGLAGDTQYF.

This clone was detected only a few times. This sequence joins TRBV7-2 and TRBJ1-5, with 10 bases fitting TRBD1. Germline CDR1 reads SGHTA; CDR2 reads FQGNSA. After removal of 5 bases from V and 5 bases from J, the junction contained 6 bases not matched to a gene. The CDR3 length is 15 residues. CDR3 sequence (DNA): TGTGCCAGCAGCACCCTCGGGACAGGGGATCAGCCCCAGCATTTT. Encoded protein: CASSTLGTGDQPQHF.

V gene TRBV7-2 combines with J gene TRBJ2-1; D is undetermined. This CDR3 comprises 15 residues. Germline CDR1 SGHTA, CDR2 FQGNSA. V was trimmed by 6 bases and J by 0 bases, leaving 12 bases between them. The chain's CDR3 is CASSLLGFSYNEQFF. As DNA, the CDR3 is TGTGCCAGCAGTCTCCTAGGGTTCTCCTACAATGAGCAGTTCTTC.

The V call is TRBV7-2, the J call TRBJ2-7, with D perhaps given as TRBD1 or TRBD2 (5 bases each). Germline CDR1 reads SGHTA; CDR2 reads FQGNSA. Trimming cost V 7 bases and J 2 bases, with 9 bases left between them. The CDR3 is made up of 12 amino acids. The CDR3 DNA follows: TGTGCCAGCACCGGGGCTACCTACGAGCAGTACTTC. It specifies CASTGATYEQYF.